Described below is a single T cell receptor (beta chain) sequence and its context. Its cognate antigen is unknown. The sample belongs to a study of post-analysis software for immune sequencing data. Study information: There were relapsing-remitting, secondary progressive and progressive-relapsing multiple sclerosis among the disease courses included.

Study results and limitations: F measure clustering grouped samples strongly by preparation batch. TRBV5-6, TRBV5-1 and TRBV20-1 belonged to a set of roughly 5 TRBV segments that were more frequent in patients than controls. Controls had significantly higher normalized Chao1 diversity than multiple sclerosis patients.

The CDR3 is 13 amino acids. Unmatched junction bases numbered 8, after V lost 6 bases and J lost 8 bases. Unique molecular identifiers were built into the TCR beta cDNA libraries. The source material, about 0.9 to 11 million T cells, gave rise to 500,000 or so cDNA molecules. TCRdb reprocessed the PCR reads with MiXCR, giving one entry per CDR3 protein. This table has just over 250,000 distinct CDR3 sequences, 36% appearing once. V gene TRBV12-3 or TRBV12-4 combines with J gene TRBJ1-1, with 8 positions matching TRBD1. The sequenced sample consisted of blood. This clonotype originated in a girl aged 10 to 17 with multiple sclerosis. As DNA, the CDR3 is TGTGCCAGCAGCCGGACAGGGTTCGGGGAAGCTTTCTTT. As protein: CASSRTGFGEAFF.